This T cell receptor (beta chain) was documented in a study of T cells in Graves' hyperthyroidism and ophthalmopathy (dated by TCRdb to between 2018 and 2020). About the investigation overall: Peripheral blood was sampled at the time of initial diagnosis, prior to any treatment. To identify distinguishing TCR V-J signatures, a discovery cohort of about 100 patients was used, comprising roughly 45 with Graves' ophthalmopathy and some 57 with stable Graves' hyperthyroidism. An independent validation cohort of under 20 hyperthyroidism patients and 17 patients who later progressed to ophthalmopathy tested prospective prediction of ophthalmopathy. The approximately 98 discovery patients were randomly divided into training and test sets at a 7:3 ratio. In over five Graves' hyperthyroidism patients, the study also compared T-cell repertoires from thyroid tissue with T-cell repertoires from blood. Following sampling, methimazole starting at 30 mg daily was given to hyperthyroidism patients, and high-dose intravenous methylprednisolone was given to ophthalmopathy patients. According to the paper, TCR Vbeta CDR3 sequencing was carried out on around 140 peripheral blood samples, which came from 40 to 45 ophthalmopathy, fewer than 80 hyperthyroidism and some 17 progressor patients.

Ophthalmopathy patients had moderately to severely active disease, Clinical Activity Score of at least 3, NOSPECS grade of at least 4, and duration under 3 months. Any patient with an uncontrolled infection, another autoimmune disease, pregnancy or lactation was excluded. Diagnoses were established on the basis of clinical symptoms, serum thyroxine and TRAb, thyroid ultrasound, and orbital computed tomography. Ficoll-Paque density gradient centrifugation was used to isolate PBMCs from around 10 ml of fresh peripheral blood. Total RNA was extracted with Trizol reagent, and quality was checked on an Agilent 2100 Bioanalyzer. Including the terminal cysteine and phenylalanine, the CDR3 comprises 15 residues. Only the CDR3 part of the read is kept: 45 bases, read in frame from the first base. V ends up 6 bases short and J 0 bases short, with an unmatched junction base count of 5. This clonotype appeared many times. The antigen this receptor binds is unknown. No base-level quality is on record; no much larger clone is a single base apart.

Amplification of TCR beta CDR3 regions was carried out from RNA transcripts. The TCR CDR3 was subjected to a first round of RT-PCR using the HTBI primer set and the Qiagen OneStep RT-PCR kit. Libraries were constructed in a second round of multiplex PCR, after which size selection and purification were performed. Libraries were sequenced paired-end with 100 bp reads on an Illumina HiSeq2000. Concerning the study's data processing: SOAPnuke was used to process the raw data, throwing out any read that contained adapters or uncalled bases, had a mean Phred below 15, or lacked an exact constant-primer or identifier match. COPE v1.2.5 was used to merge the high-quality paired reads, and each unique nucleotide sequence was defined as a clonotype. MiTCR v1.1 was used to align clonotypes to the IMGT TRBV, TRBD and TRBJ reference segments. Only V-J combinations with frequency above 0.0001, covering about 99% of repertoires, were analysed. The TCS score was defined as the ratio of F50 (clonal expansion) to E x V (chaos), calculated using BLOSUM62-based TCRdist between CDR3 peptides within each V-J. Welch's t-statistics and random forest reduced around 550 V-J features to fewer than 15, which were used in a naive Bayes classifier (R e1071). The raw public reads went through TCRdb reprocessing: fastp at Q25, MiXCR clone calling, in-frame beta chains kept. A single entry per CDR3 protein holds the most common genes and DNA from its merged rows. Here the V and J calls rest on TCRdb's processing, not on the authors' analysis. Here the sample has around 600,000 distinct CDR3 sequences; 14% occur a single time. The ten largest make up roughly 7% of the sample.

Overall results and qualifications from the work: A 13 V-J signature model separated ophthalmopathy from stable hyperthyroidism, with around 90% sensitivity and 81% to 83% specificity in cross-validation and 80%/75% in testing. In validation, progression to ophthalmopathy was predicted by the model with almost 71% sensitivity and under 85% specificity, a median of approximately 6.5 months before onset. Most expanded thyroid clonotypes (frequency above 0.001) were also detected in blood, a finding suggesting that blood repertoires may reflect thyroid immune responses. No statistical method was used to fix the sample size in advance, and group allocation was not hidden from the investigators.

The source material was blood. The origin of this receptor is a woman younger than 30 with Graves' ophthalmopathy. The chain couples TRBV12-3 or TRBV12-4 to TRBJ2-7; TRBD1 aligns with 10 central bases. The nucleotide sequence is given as TGTGCCAGCAGGAGACAGGGGGCAAGCTCCTACGAGCAGTACTTC. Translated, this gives CASRRQGASSYEQYF.